This T cell receptor beta chain was sequenced during a study of molecular identifiers for immune sequencing clone quantification. Study-wide results and limits: Spiked Jurkat TCR RNA equivalent to one cell was reportedly detectable in one million naive cells.

TCRdb redid the calling of the PCR reads with MiXCR, one entry per CDR3 protein. Of under 600,000 distinct CDR3 sequences detected, about 22% appear once; the ten largest clones hold about 0.78%. CDR3 size: 16 residues. V shed 4 bases, J shed 5 bases, and the junction held 10 bases outside the gene matches. Per the germline V gene, CDR1 is MGHRA and CDR2 is YSYEKL. This clonotype was observed a few times. The antigen remains undetermined. The material sequenced was naive CD8+ T cells from blood, with Jurkat cell RNA spiked in. The sample's subset: FACS-sorted CD8+CD4-CCR7+CD45RA+ naive T cells. The clonotype originates from a human donor in good health. Some libraries in this study had Jurkat cell RNA spiked in. The chain recombines TRBV4-1 with TRBJ2-3, with 9 bases matching TRBD2. The CDR3 DNA reads as TGCGCCAGCAGCCCGGAGCGCGGGAGGGTGGTAGATACGCAGTATTTT. It is translated as CASSPERGRVVDTQYF.